The source of this T cell receptor (beta chain) is a study of Graves' ophthalmopathy and Graves' hyperthyroidism. Amplified TCR beta CDR3 regions were obtained using RNA transcripts as template. The library came from an HTBI-primed first-round RT-PCR and a second-round multiplex PCR. TCRdb ran MiXCR on the multiplex PCR reads and lists one entry per CDR3 protein. The data contain around 1.1 million distinct CDR3 sequences, 35% to 40% of them singletons. Patients with other autoimmune diseases, uncontrolled infections, pregnancy or lactation were excluded. Study-wide results and caveats: Ophthalmopathy progression was predicted with approximately 64% sensitivity and roughly 74% specificity. For separating ophthalmopathy from stable hyperthyroidism, a 13-signature model gave over 85% sensitivity and 81.08% specificity.

This clonotype came up many times. Antigen unknown. CDR1 and CDR2 from the germline V gene are DFQATT and SNEGSKA (reference sequence). CDR3 length equals 13 residues. Germline trimming cut 7 bases from V and 0 bases from J; bases unmatched to any gene: 5. The material sequenced was peripheral blood or thyroid tissue (not recorded which). The genes are TRBV20-1 and TRBJ1-1; 7 bases fit TRBD1. The clonotype comes from an adult man with Graves' hyperthyroidism. CDR3 sequence (DNA): TGCAGTGTAGCGGGACAGTTGAACACTGAAGCTTTCTTT. This sequence encodes CSVAGQLNTEAFF.